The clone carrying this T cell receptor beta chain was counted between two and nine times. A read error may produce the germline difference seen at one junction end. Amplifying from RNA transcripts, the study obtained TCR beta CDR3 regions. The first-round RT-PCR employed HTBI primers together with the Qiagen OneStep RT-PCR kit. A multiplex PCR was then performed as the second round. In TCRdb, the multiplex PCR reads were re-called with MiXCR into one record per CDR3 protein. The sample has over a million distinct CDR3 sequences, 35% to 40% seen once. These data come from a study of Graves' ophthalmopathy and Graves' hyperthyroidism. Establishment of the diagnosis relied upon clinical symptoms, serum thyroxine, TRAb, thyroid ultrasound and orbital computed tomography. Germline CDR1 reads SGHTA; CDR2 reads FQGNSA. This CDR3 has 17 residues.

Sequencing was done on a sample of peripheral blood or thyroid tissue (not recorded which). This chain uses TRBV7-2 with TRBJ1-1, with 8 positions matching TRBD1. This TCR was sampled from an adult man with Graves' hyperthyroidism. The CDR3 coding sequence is TGCGCCAGCAGCCAAGATGTGGCAGGGGGCGTTGGAACTGAAGCTTTCTTT. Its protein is CASSQDVAGGVGTEAFF. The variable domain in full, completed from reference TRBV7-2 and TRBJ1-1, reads GAGVSQSPSNKVTEKGKDVELRCDPISGHTALYWYRQSLGQGLEFLIYFQGNSAPDKSGLPSDRFSAERTGGSVSTLTIQRTQQEDSAVYLCASSQDVAGGVGTEAFFGQGTRLTVV.